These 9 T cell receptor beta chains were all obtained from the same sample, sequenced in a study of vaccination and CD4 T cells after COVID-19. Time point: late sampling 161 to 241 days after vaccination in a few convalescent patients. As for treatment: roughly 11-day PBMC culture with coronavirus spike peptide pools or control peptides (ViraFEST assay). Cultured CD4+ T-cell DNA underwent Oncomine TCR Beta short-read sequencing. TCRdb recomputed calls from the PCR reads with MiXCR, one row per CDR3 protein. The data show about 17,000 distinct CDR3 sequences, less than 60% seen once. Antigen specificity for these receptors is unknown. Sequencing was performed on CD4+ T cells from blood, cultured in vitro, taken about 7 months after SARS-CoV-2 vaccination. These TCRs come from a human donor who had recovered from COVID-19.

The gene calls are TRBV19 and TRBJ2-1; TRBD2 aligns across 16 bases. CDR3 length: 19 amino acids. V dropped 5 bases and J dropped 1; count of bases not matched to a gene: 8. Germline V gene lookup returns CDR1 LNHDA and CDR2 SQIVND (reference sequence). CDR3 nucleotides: TGTGCCAGTAGTTCAGGACAGGGACTAGCGGGAGGGTCCTACAATGAGCAGTTCTTC. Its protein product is CASSSGQGLAGGSYNEQFF.

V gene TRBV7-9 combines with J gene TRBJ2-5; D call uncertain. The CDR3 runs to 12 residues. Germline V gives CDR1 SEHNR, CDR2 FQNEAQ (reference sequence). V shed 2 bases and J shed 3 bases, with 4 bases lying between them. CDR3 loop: CASSLYEETQYF. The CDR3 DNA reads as TGTGCCAGCAGCTTATACGAAGAGACCCAGTACTTC.

The CDR3 DNA reads as TGTGCCAGCAGCTTAGGACGGTTTCGATCCCCCGTGAAGAACACTGAAGCTTTCTTT. This sequence encodes CASSLGRFRSPVKNTEAFF. The chain carries TRBV7-6 and TRBJ1-1; D not resolved. The CDR3 covers 19 residues. V lost 1 base and J 1 base, leaving 22 bases between the germline ends. The V gene's germline CDR1 is SGHVS and CDR2 FNYEAQ. Drawing the rest from reference TRBV7-6 and TRBJ1-1, the complete variable domain is GAGVSQSPRYKVTKRGQDVALRCDPISGHVSLYWYRQALGQGPEFLTYFNYEAQQDKSGLPNDRFSAERPEGSISTLTIQRTEQRDSAMYRCASSLGRFRSPVKNTEAFFGQGTRLTVV.

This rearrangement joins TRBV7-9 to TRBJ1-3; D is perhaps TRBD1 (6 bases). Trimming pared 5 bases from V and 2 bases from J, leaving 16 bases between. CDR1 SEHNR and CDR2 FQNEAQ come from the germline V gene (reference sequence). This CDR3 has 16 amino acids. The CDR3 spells CASSAAGTYAGNTIYF. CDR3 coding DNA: TGTGCCAGCAGCGCCGCCGGGACATACGCTGGAAACACCATATATTTT.

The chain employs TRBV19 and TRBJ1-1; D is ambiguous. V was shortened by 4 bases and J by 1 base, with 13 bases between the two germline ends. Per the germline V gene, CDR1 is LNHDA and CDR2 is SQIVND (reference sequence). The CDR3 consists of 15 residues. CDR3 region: CASSKSLFGNTEAFF. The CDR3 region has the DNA TGTGCCAGTAGTAAGTCCCTTTTTGGGAACACTGAAGCTTTCTTT.

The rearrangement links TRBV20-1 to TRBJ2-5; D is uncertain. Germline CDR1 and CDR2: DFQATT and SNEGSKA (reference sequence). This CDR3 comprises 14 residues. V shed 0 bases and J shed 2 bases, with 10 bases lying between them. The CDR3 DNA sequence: TGCAGTGCTAGAGATTACGGGCGACAAGAGACCCAGTACTTC. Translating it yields CSARDYGRQETQYF.

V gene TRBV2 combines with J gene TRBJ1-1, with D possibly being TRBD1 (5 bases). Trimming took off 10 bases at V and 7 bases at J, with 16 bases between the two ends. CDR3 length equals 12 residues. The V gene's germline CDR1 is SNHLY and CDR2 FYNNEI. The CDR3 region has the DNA TGTGCCACCCAAAGGGGCTTCAGTGAAGCTTTCTTT. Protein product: CATQRGFSEAFF.

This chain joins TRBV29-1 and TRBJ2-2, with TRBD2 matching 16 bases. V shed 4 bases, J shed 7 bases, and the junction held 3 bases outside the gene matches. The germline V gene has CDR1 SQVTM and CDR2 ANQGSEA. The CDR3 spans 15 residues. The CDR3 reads CSVAGTSGRVGELFF. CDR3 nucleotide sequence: TGCAGCGTTGCCGGGACTAGCGGGAGGGTCGGGGAGCTGTTTTTT.

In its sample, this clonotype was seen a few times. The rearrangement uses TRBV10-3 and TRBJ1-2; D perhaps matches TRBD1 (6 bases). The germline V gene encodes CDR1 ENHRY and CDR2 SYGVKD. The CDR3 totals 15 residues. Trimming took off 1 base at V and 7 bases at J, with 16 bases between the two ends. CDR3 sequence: CAISEYLSQGLGYTF. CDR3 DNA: TGTGCCATCAGTGAGTACCTCTCGCAGGGGCTTGGCTACACCTTC.